The sequence of this T cell receptor beta chain was determined in a study of cytomegalovirus exposure and HLA in healthy donors. Study findings and constraints: The HLA-A and HLA-B alleles of most subjects were reportedly predicted accurately from TCR beta sequences. Later analysis suggested links between common viral pathogens and several top significant clusters.

Primers: 60 Vbeta forward and 13 Jbeta reverse. TCRdb keeps only in-frame clones here, not all; method: immunoSEQ multiplex PCR. In the table there are about 170,000 clones, 85% of which are singletons. The V end lost 4 bases, the J end lost 0 bases, and 14 bases lay between the germline ends. Germline V CDR1 and CDR2: SNHLY, FYNNEI. This CDR3 has 16 residues. With respect to this clone: What it binds is not known.

The sequencing input was PBMCs. This rearrangement joins TRBV2 to TRBJ2-3; no reliable D call. This receptor was obtained from a man aged 25-45 years in good health and CMV-seropositive. CDR3 nucleotide sequence: TGTGCCAGCAGTGTCCTCCGGTCTTCTAGCACAGATACGCAGTATTTT. Translating gives CASSVLRSSSTDTQYF.